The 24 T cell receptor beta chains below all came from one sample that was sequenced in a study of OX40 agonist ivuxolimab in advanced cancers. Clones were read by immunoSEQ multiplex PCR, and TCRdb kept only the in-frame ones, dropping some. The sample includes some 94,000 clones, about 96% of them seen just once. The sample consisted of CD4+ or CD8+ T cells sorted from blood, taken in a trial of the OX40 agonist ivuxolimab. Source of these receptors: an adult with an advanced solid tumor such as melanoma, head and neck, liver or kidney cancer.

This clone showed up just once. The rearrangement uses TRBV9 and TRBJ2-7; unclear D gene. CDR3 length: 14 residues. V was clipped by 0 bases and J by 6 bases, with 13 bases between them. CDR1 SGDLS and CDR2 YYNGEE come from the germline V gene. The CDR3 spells CASSVVPGEGEQYF. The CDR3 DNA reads TGTGCCAGCAGCGTAGTTCCTGGGGAAGGCGAGCAGTACTTC.

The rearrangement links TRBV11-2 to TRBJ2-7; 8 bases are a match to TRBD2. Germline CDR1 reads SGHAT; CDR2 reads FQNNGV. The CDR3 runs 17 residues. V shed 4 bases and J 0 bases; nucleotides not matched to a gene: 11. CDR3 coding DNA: TGTGCCAGCAGCTCCGCGGCGGGGGGCTACGCCTCCTACGAGCAGTACTTC. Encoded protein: CASSSAAGGYASYEQYF.

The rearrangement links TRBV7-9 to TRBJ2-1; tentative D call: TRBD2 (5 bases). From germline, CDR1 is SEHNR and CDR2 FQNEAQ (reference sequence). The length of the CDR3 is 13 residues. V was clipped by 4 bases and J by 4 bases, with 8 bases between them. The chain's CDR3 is CASSSGMYNEQFF. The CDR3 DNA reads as TGTGCCAGCAGCTCGGGGATGTACAATGAGCAGTTCTTC.

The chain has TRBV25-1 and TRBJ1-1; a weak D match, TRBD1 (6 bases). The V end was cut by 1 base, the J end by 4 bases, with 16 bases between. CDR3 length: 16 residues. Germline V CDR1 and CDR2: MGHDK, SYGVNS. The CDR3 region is CASSEWGVQGSTEAFF. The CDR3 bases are TGTGCCAGCAGTGAATGGGGGGTTCAGGGGAGCACTGAAGCTTTCTTT.

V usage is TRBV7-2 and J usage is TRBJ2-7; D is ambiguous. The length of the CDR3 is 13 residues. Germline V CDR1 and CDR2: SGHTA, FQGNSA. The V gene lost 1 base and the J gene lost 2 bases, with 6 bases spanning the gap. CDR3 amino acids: CASSLDSTYEQYF. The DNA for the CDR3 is TGTGCCAGCAGCTTAGACAGTACCTACGAGCAGTACTTC.

The chain's CDR3 is CASSQGWAQGVPYEQYF. Here the CDR3 DNA reads TGTGCCAGCAGCCAAGGTTGGGCGCAGGGGGTACCCTACGAGCAGTACTTC. The V gene is TRBV14, the J gene TRBJ2-7; 7 positions agree with TRBD1. The length of the CDR3 is 17 residues. The germline gives CDR1 SGHDN, CDR2 FVKESK. After removal of 1 base from V and 2 bases from J, the junction contained 11 bases not matched to a gene.

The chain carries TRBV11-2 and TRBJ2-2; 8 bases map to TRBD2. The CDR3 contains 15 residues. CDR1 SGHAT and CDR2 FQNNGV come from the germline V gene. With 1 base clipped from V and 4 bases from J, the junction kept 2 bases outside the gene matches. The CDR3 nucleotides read TGTGCCAGCAGCTTAGGGCTAGCGGGCACCGGGGAGCTGTTTTTT. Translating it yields CASSLGLAGTGELFF. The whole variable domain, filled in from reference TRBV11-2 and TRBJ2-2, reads EAGVAQSPRYKIIEKRQSVAFWCNPISGHATLYWYQQILGQGPKLLIQFQNNGVVDDSQLPKDRFSAERLKGVDSTLKIQPAKLEDSAVYLCASSLGLAGTGELFFGEGSRLTVL.

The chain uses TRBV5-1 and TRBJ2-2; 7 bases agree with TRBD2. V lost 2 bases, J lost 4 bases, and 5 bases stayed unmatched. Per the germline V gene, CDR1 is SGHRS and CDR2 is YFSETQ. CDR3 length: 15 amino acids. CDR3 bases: TGCGCCAGCAGCTTTGGCGGGGGACCCACCGGGGAGCTGTTTTTT. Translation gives CASSFGGGPTGELFF.

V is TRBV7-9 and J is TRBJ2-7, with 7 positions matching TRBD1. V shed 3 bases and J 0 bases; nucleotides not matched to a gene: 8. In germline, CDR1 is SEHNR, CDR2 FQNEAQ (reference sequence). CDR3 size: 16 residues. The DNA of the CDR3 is TGTGCCAGCAGCTTCCAACAGGGGCTAAACTCCTACGAGCAGTACTTC. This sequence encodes CASSFQQGLNSYEQYF. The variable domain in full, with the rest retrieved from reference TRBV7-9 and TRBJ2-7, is DTGVSQNPRHKITKRGQNVTFRCDPISEHNRLYWYRQTLGQGPEFLTYFQNEAQLEKSRLLSDRFSAERPKGSFSTLEIQRTEQGDSAMYLCASSFQQGLNSYEQYFGPGTRLTVT.

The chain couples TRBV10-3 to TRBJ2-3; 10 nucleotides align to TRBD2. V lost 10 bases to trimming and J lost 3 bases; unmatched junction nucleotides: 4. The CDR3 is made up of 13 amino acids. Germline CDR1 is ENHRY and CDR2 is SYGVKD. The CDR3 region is CATGLADTDTQYF. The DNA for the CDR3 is TGTGCCACAGGACTAGCGGATACAGATACGCAGTATTTT.

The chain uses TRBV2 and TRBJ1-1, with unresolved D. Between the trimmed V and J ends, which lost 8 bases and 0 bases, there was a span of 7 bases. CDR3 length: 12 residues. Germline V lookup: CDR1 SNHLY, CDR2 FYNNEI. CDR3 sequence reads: CASEELNTEAFF. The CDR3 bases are TGTGCCAGCGAAGAGCTGAACACTGAAGCTTTCTTT.

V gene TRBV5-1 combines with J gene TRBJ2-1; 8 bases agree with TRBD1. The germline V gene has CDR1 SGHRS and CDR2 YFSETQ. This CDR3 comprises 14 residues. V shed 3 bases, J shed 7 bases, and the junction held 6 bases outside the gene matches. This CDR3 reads CASSSTGGTNEQFF. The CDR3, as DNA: TGCGCCAGCAGCTCTACAGGGGGTACGAATGAGCAGTTCTTC.

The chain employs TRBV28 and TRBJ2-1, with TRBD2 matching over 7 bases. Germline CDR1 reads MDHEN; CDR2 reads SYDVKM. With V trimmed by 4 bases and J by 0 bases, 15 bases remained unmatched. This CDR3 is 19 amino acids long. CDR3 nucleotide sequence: TGTGCCAGCAGTTCGAAAGTCCTAGCGGCCACTAGCTCCTACAATGAGCAGTTCTTC. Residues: CASSSKVLAATSSYNEQFF.

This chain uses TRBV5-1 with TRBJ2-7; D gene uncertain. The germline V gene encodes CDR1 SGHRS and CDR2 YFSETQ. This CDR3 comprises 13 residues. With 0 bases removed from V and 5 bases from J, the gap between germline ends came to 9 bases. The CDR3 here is CASSLEPWDEQYF. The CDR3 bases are TGCGCCAGCAGCTTGGAGCCCTGGGACGAGCAGTACTTC.

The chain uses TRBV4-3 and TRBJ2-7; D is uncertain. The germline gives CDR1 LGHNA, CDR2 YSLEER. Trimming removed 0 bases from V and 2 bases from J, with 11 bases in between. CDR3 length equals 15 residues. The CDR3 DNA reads TGCGCCAGCAGCCAAGATAACGTGGTAACCTACGAGCAGTACTTC. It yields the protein CASSQDNVVTYEQYF.

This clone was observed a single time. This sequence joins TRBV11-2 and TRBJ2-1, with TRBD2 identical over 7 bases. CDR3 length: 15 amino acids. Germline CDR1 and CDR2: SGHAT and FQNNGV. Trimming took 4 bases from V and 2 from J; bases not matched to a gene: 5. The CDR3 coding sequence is TGTGCCAGCAGCTCCCCGGGGACTACCTACAATGAGCAGTTCTTC. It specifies CASSSPGTTYNEQFF.

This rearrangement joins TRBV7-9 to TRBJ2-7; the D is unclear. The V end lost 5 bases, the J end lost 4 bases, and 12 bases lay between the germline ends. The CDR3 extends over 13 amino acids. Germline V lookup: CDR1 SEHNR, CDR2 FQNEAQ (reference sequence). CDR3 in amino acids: CASSPAPLYEQYF. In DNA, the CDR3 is TGTGCCAGCAGCCCCGCCCCCCTATACGAGCAGTACTTC.

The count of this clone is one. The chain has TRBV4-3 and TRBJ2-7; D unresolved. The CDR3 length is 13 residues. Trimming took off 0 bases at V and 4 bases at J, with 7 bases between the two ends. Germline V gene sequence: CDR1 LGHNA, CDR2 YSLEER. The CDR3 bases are TGCGCCAGCAGCCAAGATAGGTGGTACGAGCAGTACTTC. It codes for CASSQDRWYEQYF.

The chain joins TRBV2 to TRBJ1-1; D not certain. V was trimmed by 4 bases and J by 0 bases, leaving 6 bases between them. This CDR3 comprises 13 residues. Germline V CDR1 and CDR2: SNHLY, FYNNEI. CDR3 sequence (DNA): TGTGCCAGCAGTGTAGGAGTGAACACTGAAGCTTTCTTT. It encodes CASSVGVNTEAFF.

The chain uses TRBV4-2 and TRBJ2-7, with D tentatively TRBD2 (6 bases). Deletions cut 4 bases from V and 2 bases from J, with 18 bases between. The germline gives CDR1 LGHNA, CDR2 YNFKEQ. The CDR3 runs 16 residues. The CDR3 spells CASSLPRIPGAYEQYF. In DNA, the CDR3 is TGTGCCAGCAGCCTTCCGCGGATTCCGGGGGCCTACGAGCAGTACTTC.

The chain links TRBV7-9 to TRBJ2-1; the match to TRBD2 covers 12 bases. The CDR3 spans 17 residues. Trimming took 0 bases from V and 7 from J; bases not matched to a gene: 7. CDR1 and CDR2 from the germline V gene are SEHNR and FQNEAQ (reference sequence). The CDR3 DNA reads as TGTGCCAGCAGCTTAGCCCCGGCACTAGCGGGAGGTAATGAGCAGTTCTTC. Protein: CASSLAPALAGGNEQFF.

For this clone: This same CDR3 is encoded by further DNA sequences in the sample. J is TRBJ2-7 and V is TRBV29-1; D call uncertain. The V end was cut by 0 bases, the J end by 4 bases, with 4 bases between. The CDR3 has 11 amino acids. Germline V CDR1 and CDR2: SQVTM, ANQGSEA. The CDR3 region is CSVEEGYEQYF. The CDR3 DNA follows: TGCAGCGTTGAAGAGGGATACGAGCAGTACTTC.

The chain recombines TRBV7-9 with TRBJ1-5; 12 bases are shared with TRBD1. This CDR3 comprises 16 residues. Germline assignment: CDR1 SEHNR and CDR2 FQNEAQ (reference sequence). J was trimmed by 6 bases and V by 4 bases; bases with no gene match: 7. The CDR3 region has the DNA TGTGCCAGCAGCTCCGGGACAGGGGGCGCGAGTCAGCCCCAGCATTTT. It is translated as CASSSGTGGASQPQHF.

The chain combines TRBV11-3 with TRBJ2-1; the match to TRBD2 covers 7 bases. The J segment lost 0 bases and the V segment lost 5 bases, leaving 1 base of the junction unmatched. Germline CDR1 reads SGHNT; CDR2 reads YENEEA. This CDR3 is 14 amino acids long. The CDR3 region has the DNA TGTGCCAGCAGCCGGACTAGCTCCTACAATGAGCAGTTCTTC. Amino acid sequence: CASSRTSSYNEQFF.